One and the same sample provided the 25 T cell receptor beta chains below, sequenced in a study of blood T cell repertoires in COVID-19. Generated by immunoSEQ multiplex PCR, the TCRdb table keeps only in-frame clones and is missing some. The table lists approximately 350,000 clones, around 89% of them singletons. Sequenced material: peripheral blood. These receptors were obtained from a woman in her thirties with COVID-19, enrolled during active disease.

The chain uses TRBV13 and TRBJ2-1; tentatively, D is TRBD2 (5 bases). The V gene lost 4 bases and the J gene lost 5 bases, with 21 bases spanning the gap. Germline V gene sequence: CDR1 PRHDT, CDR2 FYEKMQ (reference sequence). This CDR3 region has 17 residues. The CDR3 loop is CASSWRRVNRRDNEQFF. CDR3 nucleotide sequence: TGTGCCAGCAGCTGGCGGCGGGTTAATCGGCGGGACAATGAGCAGTTCTTC. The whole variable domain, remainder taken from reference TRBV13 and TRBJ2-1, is AAGVIQSPRHLIKEKRETATLKCYPIPRHDTVYWYQQGPGQDPQFLISFYEKMQSDKGSIPDRFSAQQFSDYHSELNMSSLELGDSALYFCASSWRRVNRRDNEQFFGPGTRLTVL.

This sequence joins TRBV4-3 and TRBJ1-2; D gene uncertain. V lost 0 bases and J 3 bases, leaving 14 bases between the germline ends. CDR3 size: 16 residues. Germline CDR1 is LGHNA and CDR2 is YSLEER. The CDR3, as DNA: TGCGCCAGCAGCCAAGATCGGGTCCCACTTTACTATGGCTACACCTTC. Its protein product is CASSQDRVPLYYGYTF.

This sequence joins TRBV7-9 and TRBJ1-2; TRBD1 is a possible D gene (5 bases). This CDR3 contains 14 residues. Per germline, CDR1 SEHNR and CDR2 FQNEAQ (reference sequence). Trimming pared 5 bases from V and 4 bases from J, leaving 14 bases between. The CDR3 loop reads CASSQDTLLYGYTF. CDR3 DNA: TGTGCCAGCAGCCAGGACACGCTCCTCTATGGCTACACCTTC.

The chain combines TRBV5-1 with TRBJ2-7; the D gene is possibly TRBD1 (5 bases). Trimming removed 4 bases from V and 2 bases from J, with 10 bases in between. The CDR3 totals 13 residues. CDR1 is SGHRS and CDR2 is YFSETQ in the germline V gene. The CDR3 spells CASSGQDAYEQYF. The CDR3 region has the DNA TGCGCCAGCAGCGGACAAGACGCCTACGAGCAGTACTTC.

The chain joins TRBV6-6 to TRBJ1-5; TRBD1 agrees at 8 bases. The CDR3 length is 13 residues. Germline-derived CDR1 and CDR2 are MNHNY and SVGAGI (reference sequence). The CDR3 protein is CATTGGGVRTQHF. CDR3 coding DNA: TGTGCGACAACAGGGGGTGGGGTTCGGACCCAGCATTTT.

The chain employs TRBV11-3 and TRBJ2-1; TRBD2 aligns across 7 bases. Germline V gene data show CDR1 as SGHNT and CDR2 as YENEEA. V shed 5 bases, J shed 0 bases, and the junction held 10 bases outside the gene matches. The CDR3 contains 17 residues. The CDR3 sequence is CASSLGLVSSSYNEQFF. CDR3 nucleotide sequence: TGTGCCAGCAGCCTTGGACTAGTCTCGAGCTCCTACAATGAGCAGTTCTTC. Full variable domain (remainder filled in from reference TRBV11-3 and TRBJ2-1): EAGVVQSPRYKIIEKKQPVAFWCNPISGHNTLYWYLQNLGQGPELLIRYENEEAVDDSQLPKDRFSAERLKGVDSTLKIQPAELGDSAVYLCASSLGLVSSSYNEQFFGPGTRLTVL.

CDR3 DNA: TGTGCCAGCTCTCAGGGGGCGACCAACTATGGCTACACCTTC. It specifies CASSQGATNYGYTF. The chain has TRBV18 and TRBJ1-2; 8 bases fit TRBD1. The CDR3 contains 14 residues. Germline loops: CDR1 KGHSH, CDR2 LQKENI. The ends lost 6 bases at V and 2 bases at J; junction bases unmatched: 5. The full variable domain, with the rest looked up from reference TRBV18 and TRBJ1-2, is NAGVMQNPRHLVRRRGQEARLRCSPMKGHSHVYWYRQLPEEGLKFMVYLQKENIIDESGMPKERFSAEFPKEGPSILRIQQVVRGDSAAYFCASSQGATNYGYTFGSGTRLTVV.

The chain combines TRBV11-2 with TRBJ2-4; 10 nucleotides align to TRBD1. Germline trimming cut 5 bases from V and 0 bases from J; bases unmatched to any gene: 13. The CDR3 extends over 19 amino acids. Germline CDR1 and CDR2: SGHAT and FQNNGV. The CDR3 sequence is CASSLNRDRGLLAKNIQYF. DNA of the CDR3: TGTGCCAGCAGCCTTAATCGGGACAGGGGCCTCTTAGCCAAAAACATTCAGTACTTC.

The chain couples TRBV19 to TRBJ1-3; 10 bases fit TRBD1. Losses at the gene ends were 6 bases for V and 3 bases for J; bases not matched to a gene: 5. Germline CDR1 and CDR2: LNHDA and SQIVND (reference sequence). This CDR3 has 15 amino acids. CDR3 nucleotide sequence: TGTGCCAGTAGGACCGGGACAGGGGTTGGAAACACCATATATTTT. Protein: CASRTGTGVGNTIYF.

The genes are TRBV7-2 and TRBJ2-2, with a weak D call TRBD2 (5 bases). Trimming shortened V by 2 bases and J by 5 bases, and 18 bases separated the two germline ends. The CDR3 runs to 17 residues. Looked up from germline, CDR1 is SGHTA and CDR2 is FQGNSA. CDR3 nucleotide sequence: TGTGCCAGCAGCTTAATCGTAGTCCGGGGTCATACCGGGGAGCTGTTTTTT. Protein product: CASSLIVVRGHTGELFF.

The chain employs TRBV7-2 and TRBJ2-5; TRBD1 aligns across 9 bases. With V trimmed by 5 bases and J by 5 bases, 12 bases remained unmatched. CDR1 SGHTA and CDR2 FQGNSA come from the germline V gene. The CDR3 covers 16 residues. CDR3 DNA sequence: TGTGCCAGCAGCCTCGGGACAGGGTATCTTACGGAGACCCAGTACTTC. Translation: CASSLGTGYLTETQYF.

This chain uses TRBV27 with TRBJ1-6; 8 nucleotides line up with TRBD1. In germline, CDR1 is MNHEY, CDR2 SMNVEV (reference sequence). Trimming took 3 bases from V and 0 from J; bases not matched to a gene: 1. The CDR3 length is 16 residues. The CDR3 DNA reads TGTGCCAGCAGTTTCGGACAGGGCTCCTATAATTCACCCCTCCACTTT. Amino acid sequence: CASSFGQGSYNSPLHF.

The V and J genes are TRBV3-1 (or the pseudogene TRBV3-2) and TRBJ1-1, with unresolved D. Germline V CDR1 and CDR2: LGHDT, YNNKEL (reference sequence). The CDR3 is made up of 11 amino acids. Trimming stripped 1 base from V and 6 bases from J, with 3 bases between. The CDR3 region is CASSQGAEAFF. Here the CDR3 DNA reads TGTGCCAGCAGCCAAGGAGCTGAAGCTTTCTTT.

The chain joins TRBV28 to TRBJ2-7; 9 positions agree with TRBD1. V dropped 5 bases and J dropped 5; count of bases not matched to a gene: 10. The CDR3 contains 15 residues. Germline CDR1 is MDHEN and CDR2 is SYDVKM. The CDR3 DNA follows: TGTGCCAGCAGTCCCCGGGACAGGGTGCCCGACGAGCAGTACTTC. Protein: CASSPRDRVPDEQYF. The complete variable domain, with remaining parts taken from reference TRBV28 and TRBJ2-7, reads DVKVTQSSRYLVKRTGEKVFLECVQDMDHENMFWYRQDPGLGLRLIYFSYDVKMKEKGDIPEGYSVSREKKERFSLILESASTNQTSMYLCASSPRDRVPDEQYFGPGTRLTVT.

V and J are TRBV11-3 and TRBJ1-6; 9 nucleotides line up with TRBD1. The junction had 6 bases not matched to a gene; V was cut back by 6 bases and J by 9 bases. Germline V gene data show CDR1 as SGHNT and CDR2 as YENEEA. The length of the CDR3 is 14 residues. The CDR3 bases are TGTGCCAGCAGTCGGACAGGGGTTGGTTCACCCCTCCACTTT. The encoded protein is CASSRTGVGSPLHF. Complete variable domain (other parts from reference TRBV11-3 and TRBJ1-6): EAGVVQSPRYKIIEKKQPVAFWCNPISGHNTLYWYLQNLGQGPELLIRYENEEAVDDSQLPKDRFSAERLKGVDSTLKIQPAELGDSAVYLCASSRTGVGSPLHFGNGTRLTVT.

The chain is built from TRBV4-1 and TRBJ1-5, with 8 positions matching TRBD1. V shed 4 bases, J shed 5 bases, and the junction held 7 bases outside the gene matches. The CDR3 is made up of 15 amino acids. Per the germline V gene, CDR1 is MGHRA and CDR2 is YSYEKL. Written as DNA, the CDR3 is TGCGCCAGCAGCCTCCGGCCAGGGGGCGATCAGCCCCAGCATTTT. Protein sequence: CASSLRPGGDQPQHF.

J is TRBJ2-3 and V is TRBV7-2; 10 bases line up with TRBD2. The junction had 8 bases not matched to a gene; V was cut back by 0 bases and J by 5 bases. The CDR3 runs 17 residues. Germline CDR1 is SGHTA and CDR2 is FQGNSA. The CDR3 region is CASSLAVLAGLGDTQYF. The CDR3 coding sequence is TGTGCCAGCAGCTTAGCGGTACTAGCGGGATTGGGAGATACGCAGTATTTT.

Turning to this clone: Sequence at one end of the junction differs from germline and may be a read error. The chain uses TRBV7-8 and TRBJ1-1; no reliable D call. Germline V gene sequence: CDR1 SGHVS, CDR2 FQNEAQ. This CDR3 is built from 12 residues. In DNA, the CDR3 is TGTGCCAGCACCCTTGGACGGAGGCGTAAGGTCTTT. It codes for CASTLGRRRKVF. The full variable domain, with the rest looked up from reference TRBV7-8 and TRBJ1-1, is GAGVSQSPRYKVAKRGQDVALRCDPISGHVSLFWYQQALGQGPEFLTYFQNEAQLDKSGLPSDRFFAERPEGSVSTLKIQRTQQEDSAVYLCASTLGRRRKVFGQGTRLTVV.

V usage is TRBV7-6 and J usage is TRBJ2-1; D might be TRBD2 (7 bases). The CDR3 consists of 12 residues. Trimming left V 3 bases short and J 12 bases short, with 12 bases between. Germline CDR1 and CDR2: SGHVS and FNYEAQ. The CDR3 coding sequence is TGTGCCAGCAGCTTGGAGGGGGGGAGGCAGTTCTTC. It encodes CASSLEGGRQFF. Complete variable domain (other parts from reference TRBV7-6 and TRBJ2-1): GAGVSQSPRYKVTKRGQDVALRCDPISGHVSLYWYRQALGQGPEFLTYFNYEAQQDKSGLPNDRFSAERPEGSISTLTIQRTEQRDSAMYRCASSLEGGRQFFGPGTRLTVL.

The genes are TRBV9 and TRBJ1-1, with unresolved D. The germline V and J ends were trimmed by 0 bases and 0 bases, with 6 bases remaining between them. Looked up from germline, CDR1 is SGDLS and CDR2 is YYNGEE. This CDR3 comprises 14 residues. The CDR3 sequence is CASSVGTLNTEAFF. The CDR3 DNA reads TGTGCCAGCAGCGTAGGGACTTTGAACACTGAAGCTTTCTTT.

The CDR3 loop is CASSDGGNTGELFF. The CDR3 DNA reads as TGTGCCAGCAGTGACGGAGGTAACACCGGGGAGCTGTTTTTT. V is TRBV6-2 or TRBV6-3 and J is TRBJ2-2, with a possible D match to TRBD2 (5 bases). The germline V and J ends were trimmed by 5 bases and 2 bases, with 9 bases remaining between them. Germline CDR1 and CDR2: MNHEY and SVGEGT. The CDR3 covers 14 residues.

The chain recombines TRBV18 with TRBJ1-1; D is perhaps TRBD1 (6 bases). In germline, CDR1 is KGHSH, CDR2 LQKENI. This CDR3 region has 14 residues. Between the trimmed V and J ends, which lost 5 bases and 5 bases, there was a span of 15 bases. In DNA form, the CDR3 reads TGTGCCAGCTCAAACTCAGGGGAGTGGACTGAAGCTTTCTTT. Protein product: CASSNSGEWTEAFF.

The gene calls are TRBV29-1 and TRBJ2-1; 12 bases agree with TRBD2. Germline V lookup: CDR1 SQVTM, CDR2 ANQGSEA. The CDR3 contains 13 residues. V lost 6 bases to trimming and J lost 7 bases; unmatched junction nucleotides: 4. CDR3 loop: CSVGTSGRNEQFF. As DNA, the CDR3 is TGCAGCGTCGGGACTAGCGGGCGAAATGAGCAGTTCTTC.

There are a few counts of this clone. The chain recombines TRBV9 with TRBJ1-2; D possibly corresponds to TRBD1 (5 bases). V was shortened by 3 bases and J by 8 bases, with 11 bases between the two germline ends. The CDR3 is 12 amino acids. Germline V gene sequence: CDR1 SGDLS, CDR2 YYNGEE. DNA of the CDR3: TGTGCCAGCAGCGGTGGGACTAAGGGCTACACCTTC. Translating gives CASSGGTKGYTF. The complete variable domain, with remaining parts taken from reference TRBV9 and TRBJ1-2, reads DSGVTQTPKHLITATGQRVTLRCSPRSGDLSVYWYQQSLDQGLQFLIQYYNGEERAKGNILERFSAQQFPDLHSELNLSSLELGDSALYFCASSGGTKGYTFGSGTRLTVV.

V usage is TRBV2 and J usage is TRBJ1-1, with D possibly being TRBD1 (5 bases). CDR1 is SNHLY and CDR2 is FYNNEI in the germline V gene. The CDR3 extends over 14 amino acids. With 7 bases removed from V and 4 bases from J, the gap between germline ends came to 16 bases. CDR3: CASILSPGPTEAFF. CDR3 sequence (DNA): TGTGCCAGCATTCTATCACCAGGGCCCACTGAAGCTTTCTTT.